Each of the 8 T cell receptor beta chains below was sequenced from the same sample in a study of shared clonotypes between healthy human individuals. The table came from immunoSEQ multiplex PCR; TCRdb's copy has only in-frame clones and leaves some out. Seen here are fewer than 1 million clones, around 96% observed once, and the top ten hold around 0.25%. Naive CD8 cells comprised CD45RO-negative, CCR7-positively selected cells, excluding terminally differentiated effector memory CD45RA+ cells. Sequenced: naive CD8+ T cells sorted from blood. The receptors shown here come from a man aged 30 to 45 in good health.

V and J are TRBV9 and TRBJ2-3; 8 nucleotides align to TRBD2. Germline V gene lookup returns CDR1 SGDLS and CDR2 YYNGEE. The CDR3 runs 17 residues. V lost 0 bases to trimming and J lost 1 base; unmatched junction nucleotides: 7. CDR3 coding DNA: TGTGCCAGCAGCGTAGGCTTTAGCGGGGCGGGCACAGATACGCAGTATTTT. Its translation is CASSVGFSGAGTDTQYF.

This rearrangement joins TRBV5-1 to TRBJ2-2; 9 bases line up with TRBD1. CDR1 and CDR2 (germline): SGHRS, YFSETQ. The CDR3 contains 15 residues. The junction had 10 bases not matched to a gene; V was cut back by 4 bases and J by 9 bases. CDR3 loop: CASSPWDRVYRELFF. The CDR3 nucleotides read TGCGCCAGCAGCCCCTGGGACAGGGTATATCGGGAGCTGTTTTTT.

This sequence joins TRBV5-8 and TRBJ1-4; 10 nucleotides agree with TRBD1. V shed 4 bases and J 8 bases; nucleotides not matched to a gene: 5. CDR3 size: 14 residues. Germline CDR1 and CDR2: SGHTS and YDEGEE. CDR3 DNA: TGTGCCAGCAGCCCCGGGACAGGGGACGAAAAACTGTTTTTT. It encodes CASSPGTGDEKLFF.

About this clone: Within the sample, other DNA sequences also encode this same CDR3. J is TRBJ2-7 and V is TRBV28; unclear D gene. Germline CDR1 MDHEN, CDR2 SYDVKM. V shed 6 bases and J shed 4 bases, with 13 bases lying between them. The length of the CDR3 is 13 residues. The CDR3 sequence is CASSPGRSYEQYF. The CDR3 DNA is TGTGCCAGCAGCCCAGGTAGGAGTTACGAGCAGTACTTC.

The chain is built from TRBV4-1 and TRBJ2-1; 8 nucleotides line up with TRBD2. This CDR3 spans 17 amino acids. The germline V gene encodes CDR1 MGHRA and CDR2 YSYEKL. Unmatched junction bases numbered 15, after V lost 3 bases and J lost 8 bases. The CDR3 here is CASSHPTSGQMGDEQFF. The CDR3 nucleotides read TGCGCCAGCAGCCACCCAACTAGCGGTCAAATGGGCGATGAGCAGTTCTTC.

The chain couples TRBV5-4 to TRBJ2-2; D is undetermined. Trimming stripped 3 bases from V and 2 bases from J, with 8 bases between. From germline, CDR1 is SGHNT and CDR2 YYREEE (reference sequence). This CDR3 has 14 amino acids. The CDR3 coding sequence is TGTGCCAGCAGCTCTAATCAAAACACCGGGGAGCTGTTTTTT. Its protein product is CASSSNQNTGELFF.

This chain links TRBV28 with TRBJ2-3, with D possibly matching TRBD2 (6 bases). The CDR3 spans 14 residues. Trimming shortened V by 4 bases and J by 9 bases, and 17 bases separated the two germline ends. Germline V gene data show CDR1 as MDHEN and CDR2 as SYDVKM. The CDR3 loop reads CASSSPQAGLTQYF. CDR3 in DNA: TGTGCCAGCAGTTCACCCCAGGCGGGATTGACGCAGTATTTT. The entire variable domain, with the rest obtained from reference TRBV28 and TRBJ2-3, is as follows: DVKVTQSSRYLVKRTGEKVFLECVQDMDHENMFWYRQDPGLGLRLIYFSYDVKMKEKGDIPEGYSVSREKKERFSLILESASTNQTSMYLCASSSPQAGLTQYFGPGTRLTVL.

The chain has TRBV5-5 and TRBJ1-5; D call uncertain. The CDR3 contains 15 residues. V lost 4 bases and J 3 bases, leaving 14 bases between the germline ends. Per germline, CDR1 SGHKS and CDR2 YYEKEE (reference sequence). Written as DNA, the CDR3 is TGTGCCAGCAGCATCTCAGGCGGTTACAATCAGCCCCAGCATTTT. It encodes CASSISGGYNQPQHF.